The entry that follows covers one TCR beta chain sequence. This sample stems from a study of T cells after yellow fever vaccination. MiXCR, applied by TCRdb to the 5' RACE reads, yields one record per CDR3 protein. The sample contains roughly 50,000 distinct CDR3 sequences, 7.4% of which appear only once. The CDR3 consists of 16 residues. The germline V and J ends were trimmed by 4 bases and 1 base, with 16 bases remaining between them. Looked up from germline, CDR1 is MNHEY and CDR2 is SVGAGI. The TCR sequence derives from a man between 18 and 35 years old who received the YFV17D yellow fever vaccine. The material was CD8+ T cells sorted from PBMCs, obtained roughly 15 days after the first yellow fever vaccination. The V gene is TRBV6-5, the J gene TRBJ2-5; no clear D. The CDR3 nucleotides are TGTGCCAGCAGTTCCCACCTTCAGGAATCCCAAGAGACCCAGTACTTC. Protein sequence: CASSSHLQESQETQYF.